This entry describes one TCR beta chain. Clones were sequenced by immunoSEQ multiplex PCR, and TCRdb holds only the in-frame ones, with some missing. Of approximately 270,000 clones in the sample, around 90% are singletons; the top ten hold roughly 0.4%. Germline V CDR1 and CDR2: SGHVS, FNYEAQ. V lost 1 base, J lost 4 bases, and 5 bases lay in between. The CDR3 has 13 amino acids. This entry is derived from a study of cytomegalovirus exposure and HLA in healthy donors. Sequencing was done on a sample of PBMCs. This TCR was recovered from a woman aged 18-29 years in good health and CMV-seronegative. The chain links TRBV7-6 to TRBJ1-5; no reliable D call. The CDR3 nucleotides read TGTGCCAGCAGCTTAGAGGAGAATCAGCCCCAGCATTTT. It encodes CASSLEENQPQHF.